A selection of T cell receptor beta chains follows, all from one sample in a study of T-cell reconstitution after alpha-beta-depleted transplantation in children. TCRdb used MiXCR to reprocess the PCR reads, holding one entry per CDR3 protein. Of about 280,000 distinct CDR3 sequences in the sample, around a tenth are singletons; the top ten hold around 22%. Sequenced material: peripheral blood, taken 180 days after TCRalphabeta/CD19-depleted stem cell transplant. The receptors stem from a male patient between 2 and 15 years old who had a stem cell transplant for chronic granulomatous disease, so the T cells may come from the graft donor. Each CDR3 is given with its conserved first and last residue. D genes are given only for firm matches. Clone size is given for some rows only: seen once, a few or many times, or a class if the clone is expanded.

J gene: TRBJ2-7
V gene: TRBV7-9
CDR3 length: 15
D gene: TRBD2
clone size: many
CDR3 DNA: TGTGCCAGCAGCATTAAGCGGGAGGTAGGGTACGAGCAGTACTTC
CDR3 protein: CASSIKREVGYEQYF

J gene: TRBJ2-5
V gene: TRBV5-1
CDR3 length: 15
D gene: -
clone size: many
CDR3 DNA: TGCGCCAGCAGCTTGATTTCGGACAGCCAAGAGACCCAGTACTTC
CDR3 protein: CASSLISDSQETQYF

J gene: TRBJ2-5
V gene: TRBV20-1
CDR3 length: 13
D gene: -
clone size: few
CDR3 DNA: TGCAGTGCTGCAGACAGGATGCAAGAGACCCAGTACTTC
CDR3 protein: CSAADRMQETQYF

J gene: TRBJ2-2
V gene: TRBV30
CDR3 length: 18
D gene: TRBD1
clone size: few
CDR3 DNA: TGTGCCTGGAGTGTCCGGGACAGGGGGTTTTCGAACACCGGGGAGCTGTTTTTT
CDR3 protein: CAWSVRDRGFSNTGELFF

J gene: TRBJ1-1
V gene: TRBV12-3/TRBV12-4
CDR3 length: 15
D gene: -
clone size: many
CDR3 DNA: TGTGCCAGCAGTTTAAGCGATAAGGGCGCGTCTGAAGCTTTCTTT
CDR3 protein: CASSLSDKGASEAFF

J gene: TRBJ2-5
V gene: TRBV29-1
CDR3 length: 13
D gene: TRBD1
clone size: many
CDR3 DNA: TGCAGCGCCATAGGACAGGACCAAGAGACCCAGTACTTC
CDR3 protein: CSAIGQDQETQYF

J gene: TRBJ2-7
V gene: TRBV5-5
CDR3 length: 13
D gene: -
clone size: many
CDR3 DNA: TGTGCCAGCAGCTTGAGAACCTCCTACGAGCAGTACTTC
CDR3 protein: CASSLRTSYEQYF

J gene: TRBJ2-1
V gene: TRBV29-1
CDR3 length: 12
D gene: -
clone size: many
CDR3 DNA: TGCAGCGTTGGGTTGGGGACAATTGAGCAGTTCTTC
CDR3 protein: CSVGLGTIEQFF

J gene: TRBJ1-2
V gene: TRBV25-1
CDR3 length: 14
D gene: -
clone size: many
CDR3 DNA: TGTGCCAGCAGTGAAATGGGCAGGGTGGGCGGCTACACCTTC
CDR3 protein: CASSEMGRVGGYTF

J gene: TRBJ2-1
V gene: TRBV5-4
CDR3 length: 14
D gene: -
clone size: -
CDR3 DNA: TGTGCCATCAGCTTGGGGCTCCTCTACAATGAGCAGTTCTTC
CDR3 protein: CAISLGLLYNEQFF

J gene: TRBJ2-5
V gene: TRBV28
CDR3 length: 16
D gene: TRBD2
clone size: few
CDR3 DNA: TGTGCCAGCAGTCCGACTAGCGGAAGATTCCAAGAGACCCAGTACTTC
CDR3 protein: CASSPTSGRFQETQYF

J gene: TRBJ2-6
V gene: TRBV12-3/TRBV12-4
CDR3 length: 18
D gene: -
clone size: many
CDR3 DNA: TGTGCCAGCACCCCCGGGGCGGCCTCCGTCTCTGGGGCCAACGTCCTGACTTTC
CDR3 protein: CASTPGAASVSGANVLTF

J gene: TRBJ2-3
V gene: TRBV27
CDR3 length: 14
D gene: -
clone size: many
CDR3 DNA: TGTGCCAGCAGTTTCATGGGCCACGGGGCGTCGCAGTATTTT
CDR3 protein: CASSFMGHGASQYF

J gene: TRBJ1-2
V gene: TRBV4-2
CDR3 length: 12
D gene: -
clone size: many
CDR3 DNA: TGTGCCAGCAGCCAAGATGGGGGAGGCTACACCTTC
CDR3 protein: CASSQDGGGYTF

J gene: TRBJ2-7
V gene: TRBV10-3
CDR3 length: 18
D gene: TRBD2
clone size: many
CDR3 DNA: TGTGCCATCAGTGAACTCTTTTGGGCAGCGGGAGGGTTCGGTGAGCAGTACTTC
CDR3 protein: CAISELFWAAGGFGEQYF

J gene: TRBJ2-1
V gene: TRBV19
CDR3 length: 14
D gene: -
clone size: few
CDR3 DNA: TGTGCCAGTCGAAGCGGGTCTCGTGGGAATGAGCAGTTCTTC
CDR3 protein: CASRSGSRGNEQFF

J gene: TRBJ2-1
V gene: TRBV7-3
CDR3 length: 19
D gene: TRBD2
clone size: -
CDR3 DNA: TGTGCCAGCAGCCTTTCGGGACTAGCGGGAGGAGGTCCCAACAATGAGCAGTTCTTC
CDR3 protein: CASSLSGLAGGGPNNEQFF

J gene: TRBJ2-7
V gene: TRBV25-1
CDR3 length: 14
D gene: TRBD2
clone size: many
CDR3 DNA: TGTGCCAGCAGTGGAGCGGGGGACATCTACGAGCAGTACTTC
CDR3 protein: CASSGAGDIYEQYF

J gene: TRBJ2-2
V gene: TRBV29-1
CDR3 length: 14
D gene: TRBD1
clone size: many
CDR3 DNA: TGCAGCGGGAAAGGGACAGTAAACACCGGGGAGCTGTTTTTT
CDR3 protein: CSGKGTVNTGELFF